The text below deals with one T cell receptor beta chain. The CDR3 runs to 17 residues. V was shortened by 4 bases and J by 4 bases, with 20 bases between the two germline ends. CDR1 is SGHRS and CDR2 is YFSETQ in the germline V gene. TCRdb's table, derived via immunoSEQ multiplex PCR, lists solely in-frame clones and lacks some. Here the sample table reports about 210,000 clones. The entry originates in a study of control samples from healthy donors and cancer patients. The specimen sequenced was blood. The clonotype comes from a woman in her twenties or thirties in good health. The chain employs TRBV5-1 and TRBJ2-2; a weak D match, TRBD1 (6 bases). In nucleotides, the CDR3 is TGCGCCAGCAGCGGAAGTACGATACAGGGTTTCACCGGGGAGCTGTTTTTT. Protein sequence: CASSGSTIQGFTGELFF. The variable domain in full, completed from reference TRBV5-1 and TRBJ2-2, reads KAGVTQTPRYLIKTRGQQVTLSCSPISGHRSVSWYQQTPGQGLQFLFEYFSETQRNKGNFPGRFSGRQFSNSRSEMNVSTLELGDSALYLCASSGSTIQGFTGELFFGEGSRLTVL.